This T cell receptor (beta chain) was observed in a study of CD4 T cells in relation to SARS-CoV-2 and coronaviruses (dated by TCRdb to the early 2020s). In the study overall: Shared crossreactive spike epitopes were mapped to their HLA restriction using patient-derived lymphoblastoid cell lines. A different, Illumina-based TCR-beta assay was used to sequence expansion assays from other donors in the study. The study assessed, at the TCR clonotype level, memory CD4+ T cell crossreactivity between SARS-CoV-2 and common cold coronavirus spike proteins. Samples from a few pre-COVID donors and the naive versus memory experiments were sequenced with the Adaptive Biotechnologies TCR-sequencing kit; other data were Illumina-based. Study-wide conclusions, independent of this receptor: Naive versus memory sequencing indicated that memory recall responses, rather than primary responses primed during culture, are detected by the assay. Because the crossreactivity analysis focused on spike protein, crossreactivity against other viral proteins was not assessed. Because no donor provided both pre-pandemic and post-infection samples, tracing the source of pre-existing responses was limited. Memory CD4+ clonotypes crossrecognizing SARS-CoV-2 and at least one common cold coronavirus spike were found in around 65% of donors. The study was constrained by small numbers of patients and of tested TCRs. Compared with monoreactive clones, crossreactive clones had significantly weaker SARS-CoV-2-driven expansion, a result consistent with antigenic imprinting.

The germline V gene (reference sequence) provides CDR1 LNHDA and CDR2 SQIVND. The trim is 7 bases for V and 3 bases for J, with a gap of 20 bases between the germline ends. Taken from cysteine to phenylalanine, the CDR3 has 16 residues. Only the CDR3 region is kept as DNA, spanning 48 bases read in frame from base 1. DNA from uncultured naive and memory CD4+ T cells underwent immunoSEQ TCR-beta sequencing at deep resolution. The study's processing was this. During preprocessing, nonproductive sequences were removed, as were CDR3s that did not start with C, did not end with F or W, or were shorter than 7 amino acids. Cultured and uncultured naive and memory CD4+ repertoires were searched for previously identified spike- and CEF-reactive CDR3s. CDR3 homology was quantified as pairwise Levenshtein distance, calculated with the stringdist R package after three terminal residues were trimmed from each end. TCRdb limited this immuneACCESS table to in-frame rearrangements with V and J called. A share of clones is missing; checked studies link under half to unresolved V genes, and the rest is unexplained. The DNA was the basis for D and trimming; V, J and clone size are from that table. This sample has 65,000 or so clones in its table, and around 93% of those were observed once. Roughly 0.14% of the sample lies in the top ten.

Worth noting for this clone: Its antigen is not yet known. Base qualities are not at hand, and no much larger clone is one base apart.

CD4+ T cells from unexposed donors were collected before the COVID-19 pandemic (2011-2018). Naive and memory CD4+ T cells were separated from cryopreserved PBMCs by first enriching for CD4 and then performing EasySep naive CD4+ T cell enrichment. Leukapheresis product for the unexposed donors was bought commercially. Ficoll-Paque PLUS gradient centrifugation was used to isolate PBMCs from leukapheresis product or whole blood. PBMCs were either cryopreserved at -140°C or used fresh in the expansion assay. The QIAamp Micro DNA Kit was used to extract genomic DNA from the CD4+ T cells. In this chain, TRBV19 is recombined with TRBJ2-3; the D gene is not confidently resolved. The receptor was derived from a human donor in good health. Material: naive CD4+ T cells from PBMCs. This specimen's cell subset or site label, per the study, means: naive CD4+ T cells isolated by negative enrichment. The DNA reads as follows: TGTGCCAGTACGAGCGCCGTCGCCCTGGGAACAGATACGCAGTATTTT. This codes for CASTSAVALGTDTQYF.